This note documents a single T cell receptor (beta chain) sequence. This clonotype occurred a few times. Its antigen is still unknown. Nothing much larger sits one base from this clone, and base qualities are not available. This entry is derived from a study of early T cells in non-severe SARS-CoV-2 infection (dated by TCRdb to the early 2020s). Looking at the study overall: Bulk RNA from unsorted whole blood was used for TCR sequencing, so alpha and beta chains could not be paired. Paper-wide results and their limitations: Matching against VDJdb was skewed toward anti-spike CD8 responses, likely underestimated virus-specific expansions, and missed private and CD4 specificities.

Library creation used 5' RACE. Sequencing used a NextSeq 500. The TCR library protocol attached unique molecular identifiers to individual cDNA molecules to correct for sequencing error and PCR bias. TCR alpha and beta chains were both sequenced, and the abundances of alpha and beta sequences in each sample were closely correlated with each other. In the source study's methods: Decombinator V4 was used to perform V gene, J gene and CDR3 annotation of TCR sequences. Expanded TCRs were defined as changing significantly between any two time points under a Poisson model with p below 0.0001. Abundances of TCRs were expressed as counts per million after normalisation to the total number of TCRs sequenced in each sample. TRAV1-2 paired with TRAJ12, TRAJ20 or TRAJ33 defined MAIT TCRs, while TRAV10 paired with TRAJ18 defined iNKT TCRs. A search of VDJdb, accessed on 1 November 2021, was run for TCRs annotated to CMV, EBV and SARS-CoV-2, with TCRs annotated for multiple antigens excluded. TCRdb itself trimmed the public reads at Q25 with fastp, ran MiXCR and retained productive beta chains. Rows with a matching CDR3 protein are joined into one entry that keeps the most common DNA and genes. Here the V and J calls rest on TCRdb's processing, not on the authors' analysis. The sample profile shows approximately 47,000 distinct CDR3 sequences; around 9.6% of them were found once. In total, the top ten clones hold around 5.3% of the sample.

Set within a cohort of healthcare workers in London, UK, this nested case-control study involved weekly PCR testing of nasopharyngeal swabs along with blood sampling. Healthcare workers were recruited during the week of the UK lockdown, between 23 and 31 March 2020, and followed weekly for up to 16 weeks. The CDR3 measures 15 amino acids from cysteine to phenylalanine. CDR3 DNA only is kept here, 45 bases in frame from base 1. V is cut by 3 bases and J by 0 bases, and the space between the germline ends is 12 bases. CDR1 is given as KGHSH and CDR2 as LQKENI, both from the germline V gene. The source is an adult who was a healthcare worker with PCR-confirmed SARS-CoV-2 infection or an uninfected control (not recorded which). In this chain, TRBV18 is recombined with TRBJ2-7; the D segment could be TRBD2, given 6 matching bases. The sample in question was whole blood, obtained at baseline. The sequence in DNA is TGTGCCAGCTCACCGAACGCGGGGTTCTCCTACGAGCAGTACTTC. This sequence encodes CASSPNAGFSYEQYF.